A single T cell receptor beta chain is shown here with its context. Antigen specificity is unknown. This CDR3 has 16 residues. Per the germline V gene, CDR1 is DFQATT and CDR2 is SNEGSKA (reference sequence). V was cut by 2 bases and J by 6 bases, with 20 bases left in between. These data belong to a study of blood T cells in healthy people across ages. Per individual sample, total RNA of at least 5 micrograms was extracted. Study-wide points: Naive CD4+ cell counts and diversity both ran higher in long-lived than in aged donors.

Combining a sample-barcoded 5' primer with a J-beta primer mix, a second PCR ran for about 7 to 11 cycles. Each TCR beta cDNA got a 12-nucleotide random molecular identifier. TCRdb redid the calling of the 5' RACE reads with MiXCR, one entry per CDR3 protein. Of roughly 680,000 distinct CDR3 sequences listed, 45% to 50% are singletons. This TCR came from an older woman in good health. The chain links TRBV20-1 to TRBJ2-1; possibly TRBD2 for D (5 bases). The specimen sequenced was blood. This CDR3 reads CSARPFLASMGNEQFF. The CDR3 nucleotides read TGCAGTGCTAGACCCTTCCTAGCTAGTATGGGCAATGAGCAGTTCTTC.